This TCR beta chain was sequenced during a study of shared clonotypes between healthy human individuals. CD45RO negativity and positive selection for CCR7 defined naive CD8 cells, a population that excluded terminally differentiated effector memory CD45RA+ cells. Regarding the study as a whole: Naive subsets generally exceeded memory subsets in estimated richness. Among a handful of donors, about 5% of naive CD4 clonotypes were found in common. Sampling included only blood; tissue repertoires likely differ. The generation probabilities recorded for non-shared clonotypes fell below those of clonotypes shared by all four donors.

The data were produced by immunoSEQ multiplex PCR, yet TCRdb's version contains in-frame clones alone and is incomplete. The sample lists around 640,000 clones, 95% to 97% occurring once. Points on this clone: The antigen is undetermined.

The sequenced sample was naive CD8+ T cells sorted from blood. This TCR was sampled from a woman aged 25 to 39 in good health.

The CDR3 reads CASSQSGLNQPQHF. In DNA, the CDR3 is TGTGCCAGCAGCCAATCAGGGTTGAACCAGCCCCAGCATTTT. The genes are TRBV14 and TRBJ1-5; TRBD1 might be the D (5 bases). V was clipped by 2 bases and J by 7 bases, with 12 bases between them. This CDR3 spans 14 amino acids. In germline, CDR1 is SGHDN, CDR2 FVKESK.